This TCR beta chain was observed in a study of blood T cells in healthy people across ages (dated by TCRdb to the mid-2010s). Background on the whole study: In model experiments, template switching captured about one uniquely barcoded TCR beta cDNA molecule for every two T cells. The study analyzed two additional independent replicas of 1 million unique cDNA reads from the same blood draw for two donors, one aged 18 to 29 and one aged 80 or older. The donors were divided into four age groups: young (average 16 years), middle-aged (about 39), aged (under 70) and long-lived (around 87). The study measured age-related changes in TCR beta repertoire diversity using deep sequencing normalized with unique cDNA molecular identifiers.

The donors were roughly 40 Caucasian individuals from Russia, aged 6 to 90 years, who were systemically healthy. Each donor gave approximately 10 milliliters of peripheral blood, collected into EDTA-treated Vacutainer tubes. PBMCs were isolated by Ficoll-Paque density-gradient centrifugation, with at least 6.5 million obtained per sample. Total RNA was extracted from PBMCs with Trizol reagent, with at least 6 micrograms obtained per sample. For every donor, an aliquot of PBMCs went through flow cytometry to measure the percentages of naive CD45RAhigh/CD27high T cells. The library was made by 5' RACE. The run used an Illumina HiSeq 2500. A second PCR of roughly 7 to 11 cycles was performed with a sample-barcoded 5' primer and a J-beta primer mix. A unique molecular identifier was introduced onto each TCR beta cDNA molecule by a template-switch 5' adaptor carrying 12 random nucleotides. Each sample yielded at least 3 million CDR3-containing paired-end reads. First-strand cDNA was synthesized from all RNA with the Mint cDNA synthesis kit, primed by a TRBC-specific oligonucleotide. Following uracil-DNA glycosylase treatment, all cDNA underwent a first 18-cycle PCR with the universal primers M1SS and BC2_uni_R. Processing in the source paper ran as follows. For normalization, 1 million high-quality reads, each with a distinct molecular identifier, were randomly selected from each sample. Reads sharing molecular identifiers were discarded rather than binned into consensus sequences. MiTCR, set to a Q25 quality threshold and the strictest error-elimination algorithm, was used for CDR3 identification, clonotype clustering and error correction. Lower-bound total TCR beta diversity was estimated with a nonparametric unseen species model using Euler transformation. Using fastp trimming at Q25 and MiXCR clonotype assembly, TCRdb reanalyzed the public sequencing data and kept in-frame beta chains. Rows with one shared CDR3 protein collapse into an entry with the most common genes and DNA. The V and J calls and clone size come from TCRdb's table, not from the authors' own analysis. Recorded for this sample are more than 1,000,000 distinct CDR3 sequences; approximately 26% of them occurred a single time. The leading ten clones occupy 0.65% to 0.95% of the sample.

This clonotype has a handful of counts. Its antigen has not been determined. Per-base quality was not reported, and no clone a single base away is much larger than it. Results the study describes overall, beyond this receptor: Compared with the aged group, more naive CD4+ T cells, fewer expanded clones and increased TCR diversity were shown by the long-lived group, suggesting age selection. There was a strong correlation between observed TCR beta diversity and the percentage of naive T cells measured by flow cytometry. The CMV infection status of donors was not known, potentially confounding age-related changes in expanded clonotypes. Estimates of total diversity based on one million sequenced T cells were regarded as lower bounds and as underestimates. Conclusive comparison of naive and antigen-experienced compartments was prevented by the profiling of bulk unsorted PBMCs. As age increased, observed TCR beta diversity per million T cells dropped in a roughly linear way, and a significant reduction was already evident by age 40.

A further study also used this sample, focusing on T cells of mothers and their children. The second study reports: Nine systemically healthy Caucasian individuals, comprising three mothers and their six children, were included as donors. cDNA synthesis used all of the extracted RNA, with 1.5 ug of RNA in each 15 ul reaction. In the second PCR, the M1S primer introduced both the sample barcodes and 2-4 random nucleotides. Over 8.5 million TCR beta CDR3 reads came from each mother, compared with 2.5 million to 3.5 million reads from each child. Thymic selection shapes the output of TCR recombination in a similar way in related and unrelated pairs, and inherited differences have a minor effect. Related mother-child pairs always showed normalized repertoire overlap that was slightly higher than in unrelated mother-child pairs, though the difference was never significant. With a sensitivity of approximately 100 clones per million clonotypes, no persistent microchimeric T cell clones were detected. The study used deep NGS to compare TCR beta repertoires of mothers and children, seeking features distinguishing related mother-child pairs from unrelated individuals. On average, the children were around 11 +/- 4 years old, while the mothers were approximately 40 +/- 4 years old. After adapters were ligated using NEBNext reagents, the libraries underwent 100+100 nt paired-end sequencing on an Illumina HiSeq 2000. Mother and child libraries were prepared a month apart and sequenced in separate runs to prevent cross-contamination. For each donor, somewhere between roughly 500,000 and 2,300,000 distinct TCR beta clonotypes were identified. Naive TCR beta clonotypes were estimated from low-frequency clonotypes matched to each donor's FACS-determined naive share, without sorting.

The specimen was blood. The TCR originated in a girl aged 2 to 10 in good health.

The CDR3 has the sequence CSAKDGGHGYTF. In nucleotide form, the sequence is TGCAGTGCCAAAGACGGGGGACACGGCTACACCTTC. The sequence links TRBV20-1 to TRBJ1-2, and TRBD1 may be the D gene, going by 6 matching bases. Trimming removed 6 bases from V and 8 bases from J, leaving 16 bases between the germline ends. The CDR3 numbers 12 residues from cysteine through phenylalanine. Only the CDR3 part of the read is kept: 36 bases, read in frame from the first base. CDR1 and CDR2 are drawn from the germline V gene (reference sequence): DFQATT, SNEGSKA.